These 17 T cell receptor beta chains were all obtained from the same sample, sequenced in a study of control samples from healthy donors and cancer patients. This table comes from immunoSEQ multiplex PCR, and its TCRdb copy is limited to in-frame clones, with some not included. Found here are some 130,000 clones, 80% to 95% of them singletons; the top ten hold around 6%. Sequencing used blood. Receptor source: a young man in good health.

This chain links TRBV6-5 with TRBJ1-5; 7 positions match TRBD1. With 6 bases clipped from V and 2 bases from J, the junction kept 4 bases outside the gene matches. CDR1 is MNHEY, CDR2 SVGAGI, per germline. The CDR3 contains 14 residues. This chain's CDR3 is CASSRGTGNQPQHF. The CDR3 bases are TGTGCCAGCAGCCGCGGGACAGGCAATCAGCCCCAGCATTTT.

The chain combines TRBV28 with TRBJ1-2, with no clear D. Trimming stripped 2 bases from V and 3 bases from J, with 13 bases between. CDR3 length equals 15 residues. Germline loops: CDR1 MDHEN, CDR2 SYDVKM. Here the CDR3 DNA reads TGTGCCAGCAGTTTAATTGGGCAGCGGTACTATGGCTACACCTTC. Translation: CASSLIGQRYYGYTF.

V and J are TRBV14 and TRBJ1-5, with D perhaps TRBD1 (6 bases). Germline-derived CDR1 and CDR2 are SGHDN and FVKESK. CDR3 length: 19 amino acids. V lost 5 bases and J 0 bases, leaving 23 bases between the germline ends. The CDR3 DNA reads TGTGCCAGCAGCGTGGGCCGCCGGGGACAAAAATTTAGCAATCAGCCCCAGCATTTT. Its translation: CASSVGRRGQKFSNQPQHF.

This clone appeared a single time. The genes are TRBV27 and TRBJ1-2; 12 bases match TRBD1. Trimming cost V 7 bases and J 7 bases; bases outside gene matches: 13. This CDR3 has 16 amino acids. Germline V lookup: CDR1 MNHEY, CDR2 SMNVEV (reference sequence). The CDR3 here is CASTLTGTGGRSGYTF. CDR3 DNA: TGTGCCAGCACCCTGACCGGGACAGGGGGCCGCTCTGGCTACACCTTC.

Written as DNA, the CDR3 is TGTGCCAGCAGTACTTACGGGACGGAAGCTTTCTTT. Protein product: CASSTYGTEAFF. This rearrangement joins TRBV25-1 to TRBJ1-1; a possible D gene is TRBD1 (5 bases). The CDR3 spans 12 residues. V lost 5 bases and J lost 8, with 12 bases in between. CDR1 is MGHDK and CDR2 is SYGVNS in the germline V gene.

V and J are TRBV6-2 or TRBV6-3 and TRBJ2-1, with 7 bases identical to TRBD1. This CDR3 is built from 15 residues. The ends lost 5 bases at V and 4 bases at J; junction bases unmatched: 8. The germline CDR1 and CDR2 sequences are MNHEY and SVGEGT. This CDR3 reads CASSPLTGSYNEQFF. The CDR3, as DNA: TGTGCCAGCAGTCCCCTGACAGGGAGTTACAATGAGCAGTTCTTC.

The DNA for the CDR3 is TGTGCCAGCAGCTTAGTAGGAGACGGGGAGCTGTTTTTT. Translated: CASSLVGDGELFF. The chain uses TRBV7-6 and TRBJ2-2; D ambiguous. The CDR3 covers 13 residues. V was cut by 1 base and J by 7 bases, with 7 bases left in between. Germline V gene lookup returns CDR1 SGHVS and CDR2 FNYEAQ.

V usage is TRBV3-1 (or the pseudogene TRBV3-2) and J usage is TRBJ2-2, with 11 bases matching TRBD1. Germline assignment: CDR1 LGHDT and CDR2 YNNKEL (reference sequence). V dropped 2 bases and J dropped 4; count of bases not matched to a gene: 9. This CDR3 region has 18 residues. CDR3 sequence: CASSQTLGQGASTGELFF. The CDR3, as DNA: TGTGCCAGCAGCCAAACCCTCGGACAGGGGGCGAGCACCGGGGAGCTGTTTTTT.

CDR3 in DNA: TGCGCCAGCAGCTATGGACAGGGGACAAACACTGAAGCTTTCTTT. Protein: CASSYGQGTNTEAFF. The chain combines TRBV5-1 with TRBJ1-1, with 9 nucleotides matching TRBD1. With 3 bases clipped from V and 2 bases from J, the junction kept 5 bases outside the gene matches. The CDR3 runs to 15 residues. Germline CDR1 reads SGHRS; CDR2 reads YFSETQ. The full variable domain, with the rest looked up from reference TRBV5-1 and TRBJ1-1, is KAGVTQTPRYLIKTRGQQVTLSCSPISGHRSVSWYQQTPGQGLQFLFEYFSETQRNKGNFPGRFSGRQFSNSRSEMNVSTLELGDSALYLCASSYGQGTNTEAFFGQGTRLTVV.

The CDR3 region is CASSPTIYEKLFF. DNA of the CDR3: TGTGCCAGCAGCCCAACAATTTATGAAAAACTGTTTTTT. This rearrangement joins TRBV11-2 to TRBJ1-4; D is ambiguous. Germline values: CDR1 SGHAT, CDR2 FQNNGV. Trimming shortened V by 5 bases and J by 6 bases, and 10 bases separated the two germline ends. The CDR3 spans 13 residues.

CDR3 DNA: TGTGCCAGTAGTAACTGGGGCGGGGGATTTCTTGGGGCCAACGTCCTGACTTTC. This gives the protein CASSNWGGGFLGANVLTF. The chain employs TRBV19 and TRBJ2-6; TRBD2 agrees at 7 bases. This CDR3 spans 18 amino acids. CDR1 and CDR2 (germline): LNHDA, SQIVND (reference sequence). The V and J ends lost 4 bases and 3 bases, in that order; junction bases with no gene match: 12.

In nucleotides, the CDR3 is TGTGCCAGCAGCTTAGAATTCGGGGGGAGGGCTTTCTTT. This encodes CASSLEFGGRAFF. The chain carries TRBV7-2 and TRBJ1-1; D is possibly TRBD1 (5 bases). This CDR3 is 13 amino acids long. Germline V lookup: CDR1 SGHTA, CDR2 FQGNSA. Trimming cost V 1 base and J 11 bases, with 14 bases left between them.

The V and J genes are TRBV7-6 and TRBJ2-7; D not resolved. CDR1 SGHVS and CDR2 FNYEAQ come from the germline V gene. The CDR3 covers 12 residues. Trimming removed 0 bases from V and 6 bases from J, with 6 bases in between. The CDR3 nucleotides are TGTGCCAGCAGCTTAGCGGAGACCGAGCAGTACTTC. It codes for CASSLAETEQYF.

J is TRBJ2-5 and V is TRBV24-1; unclear D gene. The CDR3 runs to 16 residues. Germline lookup yields CDR1 KGHDR and CDR2 SFDVKD. V dropped 2 bases and J dropped 5 bases, with 17 bases sitting between them. In DNA, the CDR3 is TGTGCCACCAGTGATTGGCTGGACCGAAAAATGGAGACCCAGTACTTC. This encodes CATSDWLDRKMETQYF.

The chain uses TRBV2 and TRBJ1-1; 7 nucleotides match TRBD1. V shed 6 bases, J shed 1 base, and the junction held 14 bases outside the gene matches. Germline CDR1 reads SNHLY; CDR2 reads FYNNEI. The CDR3 covers 17 residues. CDR3 sequence: CASRKRTGKVENTEAFF. Here the CDR3 DNA reads TGTGCCAGCAGAAAAAGGACAGGAAAGGTAGAGAACACTGAAGCTTTCTTT.

This rearrangement joins TRBV9 to TRBJ1-6, with 9 bases lining up with TRBD1. V was pared by 2 bases and J by 10 bases, with 4 bases of the junction left unmatched. CDR1 and CDR2 from the germline V gene are SGDLS and YYNGEE. The CDR3 contains 14 residues. The CDR3 reads CASSVTGGESPLHF. In DNA, the CDR3 is TGTGCCAGCAGCGTCACAGGGGGCGAGTCACCCCTCCACTTT. Complete variable domain (other parts from reference TRBV9 and TRBJ1-6): DSGVTQTPKHLITATGQRVTLRCSPRSGDLSVYWYQQSLDQGLQFLIQYYNGEERAKGNILERFSAQQFPDLHSELNLSSLELGDSALYFCASSVTGGESPLHFGNGTRLTVT.

This chain uses TRBV14 with TRBJ2-1; no firm D call. The CDR3 loop spans 13 amino acids. Germline V gene sequence: CDR1 SGHDN, CDR2 FVKESK. V was shortened by 1 base and J by 10 bases, with 11 bases between the two germline ends. The CDR3 sequence is CASSQGASSEQFF. The CDR3 coding sequence is TGTGCCAGCAGCCAAGGAGCGAGCAGCGAGCAGTTCTTC.